This is a list of T cell receptor beta chains from one sample in a study of response to subunit inactivated influenza vaccine. TCRdb itself ran the RT-PCR reads through MiXCR, one entry per CDR3 protein. The data show fewer than 600,000 distinct CDR3 sequences, with roughly 7.6% seen just once and around 12% held by the top ten. Sequences were derived from PBMCs from blood, sampled less than 25 months after vaccination. The origin of the receptors is a man aged 45 to 75 who received an inactivated influenza vaccine. The CDR3 runs from the conserved cysteine through the conserved F or W. The order of the fields is D gene, V gene, J gene, clone size, CDR3 DNA, CDR3 protein. The D gene is left open where the match is weak. Clone sizes are given selectively: once, few, many, or a class where the clone is expanded.

NA	TRBV20-1	TRBJ2-1	NA	TGCAGTACTAGTTTAACTACATCCTACAATGAGCAGTTCTTC	CSTSLTTSYNEQFF
TRBD2	TRBV24-1	TRBJ2-5	few	TGTGCCACCAGTGATATCCTAGCGGGGAAGGGGGAGACCCAGTACTTC	CATSDILAGKGETQYF
TRBD2	TRBV7-9	TRBJ2-1	many	TGTGCCAGCAGCTTCACTAGCGGGACGGTTGAGCAGTTCTTC	CASSFTSGTVEQFF
TRBD1	TRBV15	TRBJ1-1	few	TGTGCCACCAGCAGTGGAAAGTTCTTTGGACAGGGAATGAACACTGAAGCTTTCTTT	CATSSGKFFGQGMNTEAFF
NA	TRBV7-3	TRBJ2-1	few	TGTGCCAGCAGCTTAACCCTAGCCAGCAATGAGCAGTTCTTC	CASSLTLASNEQFF
TRBD1	TRBV20-1	TRBJ1-2	many	TGCAGTGCCAATGGACAGGGCTTGCCTAACTATGGCTACACCTTC	CSANGQGLPNYGYTF
NA	TRBV19	TRBJ1-1	NA	TGTGCCAGTAGTGACATGTTGGGGAAAGCTTTCTTT	CASSDMLGKAFF
NA	TRBV20-1	TRBJ1-6	NA	TGCAGTGCATACCCGGGGAGTTCTAATTCACCCCTCCACTTT	CSAYPGSSNSPLHF
TRBD1	TRBV30	TRBJ1-5	few	TGTGCCTGGAGTGGCAGGGGGCGGAATCAGCCCCAGCATTTT	CAWSGRGRNQPQHF
TRBD1	TRBV5-1	TRBJ1-4	few	TGCGCCAGCAGCCGCGGACAGGGGGCGGAGAAACTGTTTTTT	CASSRGQGAEKLFF
NA	TRBV29-1	TRBJ2-7	few	TGCAGCGTCCGCCCCAGCCTGGTGAGAGAGCAGTACTTC	CSVRPSLVREQYF
TRBD2	TRBV7-6	TRBJ2-7	NA	TGTGCCAGCAGCCCCCTCGGGGGGTTGGCCTACGAGCAGTACTTC	CASSPLGGLAYEQYF
TRBD1	TRBV5-1	TRBJ2-5	few	TGCGCCAGCAGCCAAAACACAGGGGCGGGTGAGACCCAGTACTTC	CASSQNTGAGETQYF
TRBD2	TRBV11-2	TRBJ2-7	few	TGTGCCAGCAGCTTCTTTCCACAGCGGGACTACGAGCAGTACTTC	CASSFFPQRDYEQYF
TRBD1	TRBV3-1	TRBJ2-1	NA	TGTGCCAGCAGCCCCCCTATTAGGACAGGGGGCACGAATGAGCAGTTCTTC	CASSPPIRTGGTNEQFF
NA	TRBV3-1	TRBJ2-1	many	TGTGCCAGCAGCCAAGGTCGGACCTACAATGAGCAGTTCTTC	CASSQGRTYNEQFF
NA	TRBV14	TRBJ2-3	NA	TGTGCCAGCAGCCTAAGACTAGTTGATACGCAGTATTTT	CASSLRLVDTQYF
NA	TRBV6-2/TRBV6-3	TRBJ2-1	NA	TGTGCCAGCAGTTACGTTCGGCCAGGGGTTGCCCTTCGCAATGAGCAGTTCTTC	CASSYVRPGVALRNEQFF
NA	TRBV5-1	TRBJ2-3	NA	TGCGCCAGCAGCTTGGAGACGGGAAGCACAGATACGCAGTATTTT	CASSLETGSTDTQYF
NA	TRBV13	TRBJ2-5	NA	TGTGCCAGCAGCTTCCCCCAGGTCTCGGAGACCCAGTACTTC	CASSFPQVSETQYF
NA	TRBV6-1	TRBJ2-3	few	TGTGCCAGCAGTCCCACTTACAGCACAGATACGCAGTATTTT	CASSPTYSTDTQYF
NA	TRBV30	TRBJ2-7	NA	TGTGCCTGGAATCGAGTCTTCGACGAGCAGTACTTC	CAWNRVFDEQYF
TRBD1	TRBV30	TRBJ2-1	NA	TGTGCCTGGGGCAGGGGGTTGAGTGAGCAGTTCTTC	CAWGRGLSEQFF
TRBD2	TRBV20-1	TRBJ2-1	many	TGCAGTGCTTCGAGGAGCGGGGGGGAATACAATGAGCAGTTCTTC	CSASRSGGEYNEQFF
TRBD2	TRBV20-1	TRBJ2-1	few	TGCAGTGCTAGCCGGGGGGGCCTATTAAATGAGCAGTTCTTC	CSASRGGLLNEQFF
NA	TRBV4-1	TRBJ2-1	many	TGCGCCAGCAGCCAAGACAGTTACTACAATGAGCAGTTCTTC	CASSQDSYYNEQFF
NA	TRBV5-1	TRBJ2-2	many	TGCGCCAGCAGCGAAATTCACACCGGGGAGCTGTTTTTT	CASSEIHTGELFF
NA	TRBV7-2	TRBJ2-1	NA	TGTGCCAGCAGCTTTGACAGGGAGCAGTTCTTC	CASSFDREQFF
NA	TRBV7-8	TRBJ2-7	many	TGTGCCAGCAGCCCGAGACTTACCGGGTCCAAATCCTACGAGCAGTACTTC	CASSPRLTGSKSYEQYF
TRBD1	TRBV4-3	TRBJ2-7	few	TGCGCCAGCAGCCGATACACCGGGACAGGGTACGAGCAGTACTTC	CASSRYTGTGYEQYF
TRBD2	TRBV11-2	TRBJ2-3	NA	TGTGCCAGCAGCTTTGGTCTAGCGGGGGTCGATACGCAGTATTTT	CASSFGLAGVDTQYF
TRBD1	TRBV19	TRBJ2-4	many	TGTGCCAGTAGTAGACGGAGGAATGAGGGGGCTTTCAAAAACATTCAGTACTTC	CASSRRRNEGAFKNIQYF
NA	TRBV21-1	TRBJ2-2	few	TGTGCCACCCCGAGGGGTGGGCCGAACACCGGGGAGCTGTTTTTT	CATPRGGPNTGELFF
NA	TRBV7-2	TRBJ2-3	many	TGTGCCAGCAGCTCACAGTGGAGAGAGACAGATACGCAGTATTTT	CASSSQWRETDTQYF
TRBD2	TRBV20-1	TRBJ2-7	NA	TGCAGTGCTAGAGGAGCTAGCGGGAGGGCCGTCTACGAGCAGTACTTC	CSARGASGRAVYEQYF
TRBD1	TRBV20-1	TRBJ1-5	NA	TGCAGTGCTAGAGATGGGACAGGGTTCGACCAGCCCCAGCATTTT	CSARDGTGFDQPQHF
NA	TRBV7-9	TRBJ2-3	many	TGTGCCAGCAGCCAGAGGGAGTTCGGAGGCACAGATACGCAGTATTTT	CASSQREFGGTDTQYF
NA	TRBV10-3	TRBJ1-4	many	TGTGCCATCAGTCCCCATGGAACAACTAATGAAAAACTGTTTTTT	CAISPHGTTNEKLFF
TRBD2	TRBV4-2	TRBJ2-2	many	TGTGCCAGCAGCCAACCTCGGACTAGCGGGAGTATTACCGGGGAGCTGTTTTTT	CASSQPRTSGSITGELFF
NA	TRBV5-1	TRBJ2-5	few	TGCGCCAGCAGCTGGACCGGGACTCTCCAGGGGGAGACCCAGTACTTC	CASSWTGTLQGETQYF
TRBD1	TRBV5-1	TRBJ2-7	NA	TGCGCCAGCAAAGGACAGGCGAGCTCCTACGAGCAGTACTTC	CASKGQASSYEQYF
NA	TRBV6-1	TRBJ2-2	many	TGTGCCAGCAGTGAAGTCTACACCGGGGAGCTGTTTTTT	CASSEVYTGELFF
TRBD1	TRBV20-1	TRBJ2-4	few	TGCAGTGCTGGAGCAGGACAGGCTTGGGACATTCAGTACTTC	CSAGAGQAWDIQYF
NA	TRBV29-1	TRBJ1-5	few	TGCAGCGTCGGAGGAGGCACATCAGAACAGCCCCAGCATTTT	CSVGGGTSEQPQHF
TRBD2	TRBV5-6	TRBJ2-5	few	TGTGCCAGCAGCCCCAAAGGTAGCGGGGGATTCCAAGAGACCCAGTACTTC	CASSPKGSGGFQETQYF
TRBD1	TRBV5-5	TRBJ1-3	few	TGTGCCAGCAGCGGGGACAGGGCCTCCTCTGGAAACACCATATATTTT	CASSGDRASSGNTIYF
NA	TRBV12-3/TRBV12-4	TRBJ2-1	many	TGTGCCAGCAGTTACAAGTTTCCCTACAATGAGCAGTTCTTC	CASSYKFPYNEQFF
NA	TRBV25-1	TRBJ2-1	few	TGTGCCAGCAGTGAACCCGGGTCTATCTATGAGCAGTTCTTC	CASSEPGSIYEQFF
TRBD1	TRBV7-9	TRBJ2-7	many	TGTGCCAGCAGCACCGACAGGGCCTCCTACGAGCAGTACTTC	CASSTDRASYEQYF
NA	TRBV6-6	TRBJ2-5	NA	TGTGCCAGCAGGGACAGCCAAGAGACCCAGTACTTC	CASRDSQETQYF
NA	TRBV5-6	TRBJ1-5	many	TGTGCCAGCAGCCCCGGTCTGGGCAATCAGCCCCAGCATTTT	CASSPGLGNQPQHF
NA	TRBV28	TRBJ2-5	many	TGTGCCAGCAGTTTAATTTCTGGGACCAAAGAGACCCAGTACTTC	CASSLISGTKETQYF
NA	TRBV11-3	TRBJ2-7	NA	TGTGCCAGCAGACAGGGCGGCTTCGAGCAGTACTTC	CASRQGGFEQYF